A single sample gave rise to the 31 T cell receptor beta chains below, sequenced in a study of Ad26.COV2.S vaccination and SARS-CoV-2 variants. Sequencing used immunoSEQ multiplex PCR; TCRdb keeps in-frame clones, though not all of them. Seen here are over 400,000 clones, about nine tenths observed once, and the top ten hold less than 2%. Treatment indicated: around 19 received Ad26.COV2.S at low or high dose, single or two shots; 5 received placebo; per-sample allocation not given. Day 63 after the first vaccine or placebo injection was the time point for sampling. The specimen was peripheral blood, collected in a trial of Ad26.COV2.S vaccine versus placebo. These receptors all come from a person between 18 and 60 years old who received the Ad26.COV2.S COVID-19 vaccine or a placebo.

The chain carries TRBV7-2 and TRBJ2-5, with a weak D call TRBD1 (6 bases). The CDR3 consists of 13 residues. Looked up from germline, CDR1 is SGHTA and CDR2 is FQGNSA. The ends were cut back, 5 bases at V and 5 bases at J, with 12 bases in the middle. The CDR3 spells CASSRQGRETQYF. CDR3 DNA sequence: TGTGCCAGCAGCAGGCAGGGGCGGGAGACCCAGTACTTC.

A note on this clone: Germline and junction disagree at one end, which may indicate a read error. The chain couples TRBV5-6 to TRBJ2-3; 13 bases are a match to TRBD2. Germline CDR1 SGHDT, CDR2 YYEEEE. This CDR3 comprises 14 residues. The CDR3 sequence is CASSSIKLAGGSNF. The CDR3 nucleotides read TGTGCCAGCAGCTCGATAAAACTAGCGGGGGGGTCGAATTTT. The complete variable domain, with remaining parts taken from reference TRBV5-6 and TRBJ2-3, reads DAGVTQSPTHLIKTRGQQVTLRCSPKSGHDTVSWYQQALGQGPQFIFQYYEEEERQRGNFPDRFSGHQFPNYSSELNVNALLLGDSALYLCASSSIKLAGGSNFGPGTRLTVL.

The rearrangement uses TRBV6-4 and TRBJ1-1; D not certain. Between the trimmed V and J ends, which lost 7 bases and 3 bases, there was a span of 12 bases. There are 13 residues in the CDR3. CDR1 and CDR2 (germline): MRHNA, SNTAGT. The CDR3 sequence: CASIGLGDTEAFF. In DNA, the CDR3 is TGTGCCAGCATTGGACTTGGGGACACTGAAGCTTTCTTT.

CDR3 coding DNA: TGTGCCAGCAGCCCTAGCAACAGGGATAATTTTTCACCCCTCCACTTT. Translating it yields CASSPSNRDNFSPLHF. The chain has TRBV7-9 and TRBJ1-6, with D possibly matching TRBD1 (6 bases). The V end lost 5 bases, the J end lost 9 bases, and 20 bases lay between the germline ends. CDR1 is SEHNR, CDR2 FQNEAQ, per germline (reference sequence). The CDR3 is made up of 16 amino acids.

The chain joins TRBV28 to TRBJ2-7; possible D gene TRBD2, 7 bases. The length of the CDR3 is 15 residues. Trimming took off 4 bases at V and 4 bases at J, with 17 bases between the two ends. The germline gives CDR1 MDHEN, CDR2 SYDVKM. CDR3 nucleotide sequence: TGTGCCAGCAGTTCCCCCGCGGGGGCGAAATACGAGCAGTACTTC. It specifies CASSSPAGAKYEQYF.

The CDR3 DNA is TGTGCCAGCTCAAGACACCTCTATGGCTACACCTTC. Protein product: CASSRHLYGYTF. The gene calls are TRBV25-1 and TRBJ1-2; D uncertain. From germline, CDR1 is MGHDK and CDR2 SYGVNS. The CDR3 is made up of 12 amino acids. V shed 8 bases and J shed 4 bases, with 11 bases lying between them.

Concerning this clone: Within the sample, other DNA sequences also encode this same CDR3. The chain joins TRBV2 to TRBJ2-7; the match to TRBD1 covers 9 bases. This CDR3 is built from 13 residues. Looked up from germline, CDR1 is SNHLY and CDR2 is FYNNEI. V was clipped by 6 bases and J by 3 bases; unmatched bases: 3. CDR3 sequence reads: CASRGTGFYEQYF. CDR3 DNA sequence: TGTGCCAGCAGGGGGACAGGGTTCTACGAGCAGTACTTC.

This sequence joins TRBV5-6 and TRBJ1-3; 8 nucleotides match TRBD1. This CDR3 has 16 amino acids. Trimming cost V 2 bases and J 2 bases; bases outside gene matches: 6. The germline gives CDR1 SGHDT, CDR2 YYEEEE. The CDR3 loop reads CASSFRTGFAGNTIYF. DNA for the CDR3: TGTGCCAGCAGCTTCCGGACAGGGTTTGCTGGAAACACCATATATTTT.

The genes are TRBV20-1 and TRBJ2-7; TRBD1 matches 8 bases. From germline, CDR1 is DFQATT and CDR2 SNEGSKA (reference sequence). V lost 3 bases, J lost 0 bases, and 4 bases stayed unmatched. The CDR3 sequence is 14 residues long. CDR3 coding DNA: TGCAGTGCTAGTGGACAGGGCAGCTCCTACGAGCAGTACTTC. Protein product: CSASGQGSSYEQYF.

This chain links TRBV7-7 with TRBJ2-2, with 7 positions matching TRBD2. Germline CDR1 reads SSHAT; CDR2 reads FNYEAQ (reference sequence). Germline trimming cut 1 base from V and 2 bases from J; bases unmatched to any gene: 4. The CDR3 length is 16 residues. CDR3 in DNA: TGTGCCAGCAGCTTAGGGACGGGGGGTAACACCGGGGAGCTGTTTTTT. As protein: CASSLGTGGNTGELFF.

The CDR3 DNA reads as TGTGCCAGTAGTACACCGGGGCCCCAGCATTTT. Translation: CASSTPGPQHF. V is TRBV19 and J is TRBJ1-5; no firm D call. Germline V gene sequence: CDR1 LNHDA, CDR2 SQIVND (reference sequence). V dropped 4 bases and J dropped 9 bases, with 7 bases sitting between them. The CDR3 length is 11 residues.

This chain links TRBV29-1 with TRBJ2-3, with D perhaps TRBD1 (5 bases). This CDR3 is 11 amino acids long. V lost 4 bases to trimming and J lost 5 bases, with 7 bases between them. Germline V gene sequence: CDR1 SQVTM, CDR2 ANQGSEA. The CDR3 DNA sequence: TGCAGCGTTGGTGACAGAGATACGCAGTATTTT. Translating gives CSVGDRDTQYF.

J is TRBJ1-5 and V is TRBV19, with D perhaps TRBD1 (5 bases). The germline V gene has CDR1 LNHDA and CDR2 SQIVND (reference sequence). V was clipped by 1 base and J by 3 bases, with 10 bases between them. The CDR3 contains 15 residues. CDR3 sequence (DNA): TGTGCCAGTAGTATAGGCGCAGGGAACAATCAGCCCCAGCATTTT. Translation gives CASSIGAGNNQPQHF. The full variable domain, in which reference TRBV19 and TRBJ1-5 provide the parts outside the CDR3, is DGGITQSPKYLFRKEGQNVTLSCEQNLNHDAMYWYRQDPGQGLRLIYYSQIVNDFQKGDIAEGYSVSREKKESFPLTVTSAQKNPTAFYLCASSIGAGNNQPQHFGDGTRLSIL.

V gene TRBV19 combines with J gene TRBJ1-5; D remains unclear. Germline-derived CDR1 and CDR2 are LNHDA and SQIVND (reference sequence). V was clipped by 2 bases and J by 10 bases, with 21 bases between them. This CDR3 contains 16 residues. Here the CDR3 DNA reads TGTGCCAGTAGTATATGGATCAGTGGCGCGGTAGTACCCCAGCATTTT. This sequence encodes CASSIWISGAVVPQHF. Supplemented by reference TRBV19 and TRBJ1-5, the full variable domain reads DGGITQSPKYLFRKEGQNVTLSCEQNLNHDAMYWYRQDPGQGLRLIYYSQIVNDFQKGDIAEGYSVSREKKESFPLTVTSAQKNPTAFYLCASSIWISGAVVPQHFGDGTRLSIL.

The chain recombines TRBV7-8 with TRBJ2-3, with TRBD2 as a possible D gene (6 bases). Trimming removed 0 bases at V and 3 bases at J, with 13 bases between. In germline, CDR1 is SGHVS, CDR2 FQNEAQ. This CDR3 has 16 residues. As DNA, the CDR3 is TGTGCCAGCAGCTTAGCGCTAGCGTGGGGAACAGATACGCAGTATTTT. Translating it yields CASSLALAWGTDTQYF.

V usage is TRBV18 and J usage is TRBJ1-2, with TRBD1 matching 7 bases. J was trimmed by 4 bases and V by 0 bases; bases with no gene match: 8. Germline lookup yields CDR1 KGHSH and CDR2 LQKENI. This CDR3 region has 16 residues. The DNA for the CDR3 is TGTGCCAGCTCACCACCGGGAACCGGGACAGCCTATGGCTACACCTTC. Its protein product is CASSPPGTGTAYGYTF.

The chain links TRBV5-6 to TRBJ1-2; D is unresolved. The CDR3 length is 12 residues. The ends were cut back, 0 bases at V and 5 bases at J, with 5 bases in the middle. Germline lookup yields CDR1 SGHDT and CDR2 YYEEEE. The CDR3 DNA reads as TGTGCCAGCAGCTTGGGAAGGTATGGCTACACCTTC. Protein sequence: CASSLGRYGYTF.

This chain connects TRBV6-6 to TRBJ1-5; unclear D gene. Trimming removed 5 bases at V and 6 bases at J, with 23 bases between. The CDR3 runs to 17 residues. CDR1 and CDR2 from the germline V gene are MNHNY and SVGAGI (reference sequence). Here the CDR3 DNA reads TGTGCCAGCAGTCCGGGATTTTCGCAGCGCGCCGGTCAGCCCCAGCATTTT. The encoded protein is CASSPGFSQRAGQPQHF.

As to this clone: At one end, the junction sequence differs from germline, possibly due to a read error. The chain combines TRBV3-1 (or the pseudogene TRBV3-2) with TRBJ2-7; TRBD2 matches at 7 bases. This CDR3 contains 14 residues. From germline, CDR1 is LGHDT and CDR2 YNNKEL (reference sequence). CDR3 nucleotides: TGTGCCAGCAGCCTGGGGGAGGGAACCCTTGGCGAGCACTTC. It encodes CASSLGEGTLGEHF.

The V gene is TRBV11-2, the J gene TRBJ2-6; no clear D gene. CDR3 length: 14 amino acids. V gave up 8 bases and J gave up 1 base, with 9 bases separating them. The V gene's germline CDR1 is SGHAT and CDR2 FQNNGV. In DNA, the CDR3 is TGTGCCAGCCGCGAGGTGTCTGGGGCCAACGTCCTGACTTTC. Its protein is CASREVSGANVLTF.

The chain's CDR3 is CASSTQGAGNQPQHF. The CDR3, as DNA: TGTGCCAGTAGTACACAGGGGGCGGGCAATCAGCCCCAGCATTTT. V usage is TRBV19 and J usage is TRBJ1-5; 9 bases align to TRBD1. Germline-derived CDR1 and CDR2 are LNHDA and SQIVND (reference sequence). V lost 4 bases, J lost 2 bases, and 3 bases stayed unmatched. The CDR3 totals 15 residues.

This sequence joins TRBV10-1 and TRBJ2-5; no clear D. The germline V gene has CDR1 WNHNN and CDR2 SYGVQD (reference sequence). The CDR3 is 13 amino acids. Trimming left V 3 bases short and J 3 bases short, with 8 bases between. This CDR3 is CASSEGLKETQYF. CDR3 in DNA: TGCGCCAGCAGTGAAGGGCTGAAAGAGACCCAGTACTTC.

The V call is TRBV5-1, the J call TRBJ2-1; 9 positions agree with TRBD1. V trimming: 0 bases; J trimming: 2 bases; junction bases outside the gene matches: 6. The CDR3 contains 17 residues. Per the germline V gene, CDR1 is SGHRS and CDR2 is YFSETQ. CDR3 coding DNA: TGCGCCAGCAGCTTGGTCAAAGGGACAGGGCCCTACAATGAGCAGTTCTTC. Translated: CASSLVKGTGPYNEQFF.

The rearrangement uses TRBV3-1 (or the pseudogene TRBV3-2) and TRBJ2-1, with 8 bases that match TRBD2. Germline V CDR1 and CDR2: LGHDT, YNNKEL (reference sequence). CDR3 length: 13 amino acids. Trimming at V came to 4 bases and at J to 9 bases, leaving 5 bases not matched to a gene. For the CDR3, the DNA is TGTGCCAGCAGCCTGCGGACTAGCTCTGAGCAGTTCTTC. Amino acid sequence: CASSLRTSSEQFF.

The genes are TRBV4-3 and TRBJ1-2; unclear D gene. CDR1 LGHNA and CDR2 YSLEER come from the germline V gene. Trimming cost V 4 bases and J 5 bases, with 14 bases left between them. The CDR3 is 14 residues long. In DNA form, the CDR3 reads TGCGCCAGCAGCCCCCCCTTCGGGAAATATGGCTACACCTTC. Translated, it gives CASSPPFGKYGYTF.

This chain connects TRBV5-1 to TRBJ1-3; TRBD1 matches 9 bases. Per germline, CDR1 SGHRS and CDR2 YFSETQ. V dropped 4 bases and J dropped 4; count of bases not matched to a gene: 3. The CDR3 runs to 14 residues. The CDR3 DNA sequence: TGCGCCAGCAGCGGGGGGACAGGGGGAAACACCATATATTTT. Amino acid sequence: CASSGGTGGNTIYF.

The CDR3 DNA sequence: TGTGCCAGCAGCTTCCCTGGGGACTTTCAAGAGACCCAGTACTTC. Translated: CASSFPGDFQETQYF. The rearrangement links TRBV5-6 to TRBJ2-5, with TRBD2 as a possible D gene (6 bases). Germline V lookup: CDR1 SGHDT, CDR2 YYEEEE. This CDR3 comprises 15 residues. V was shortened by 2 bases and J by 2 bases, with 13 bases between the two germline ends.

The chain links TRBV6-4 to TRBJ2-2; either TRBD1 or TRBD2 may supply D (5 bases each). The V end was cut by 3 bases, the J end by 1 base, with 12 bases between. Germline CDR1 is MRHNA and CDR2 is SNTAGT. This CDR3 comprises 16 residues. In DNA form, the CDR3 reads TGTGCCAGCAGTGAATTCATGGGGGAGAACACCGGGGAGCTGTTTTTT. The encoded protein is CASSEFMGENTGELFF.

This chain joins TRBV6-5 and TRBJ2-1; no clear D gene. This CDR3 has 13 amino acids. The germline gives CDR1 MNHEY, CDR2 SVGAGI. Trimming pared 5 bases from V and 6 bases from J, leaving 11 bases between. For the CDR3, the DNA is TGTGCCAGCAGTCCCGTAACCTTCAATGAGCAGTTCTTC. It codes for CASSPVTFNEQFF.

The chain joins TRBV6-5 to TRBJ1-1; D gene uncertain. The V gene lost 5 bases and the J gene lost 1 base, with 11 bases spanning the gap. This CDR3 has 14 amino acids. Germline-derived CDR1 and CDR2 are MNHEY and SVGAGI. The CDR3 is CASSHDIWNTEAFF. DNA of the CDR3: TGTGCCAGCAGTCACGACATTTGGAACACTGAAGCTTTCTTT.

This chain joins TRBV5-1 and TRBJ2-5; D assignment may be TRBD1 or TRBD2 (7 bases each). The CDR3 totals 15 residues. The V end was cut by 3 bases, the J end by 5 bases, with 17 bases between. The V gene's germline CDR1 is SGHRS and CDR2 YFSETQ. CDR3 sequence: CASSSGGAVWETQYF. CDR3 coding DNA: TGCGCCAGCAGCTCAGGGGGGGCAGTGTGGGAGACCCAGTACTTC. The full variable domain, completed using reference TRBV5-1 and TRBJ2-5, is KAGVTQTPRYLIKTRGQQVTLSCSPISGHRSVSWYQQTPGQGLQFLFEYFSETQRNKGNFPGRFSGRQFSNSRSEMNVSTLELGDSALYLCASSSGGAVWETQYFGPGTRLLVL.